The sequence of this T cell receptor beta chain was determined in a study of T cells in Graves' hyperthyroidism and ophthalmopathy. Diagnoses rested on clinical symptoms, serum thyroxine and TRAb, thyroid ultrasound and orbital computed tomography. This clonotype was counted only a few times. Looked up from germline, CDR1 is SGHTA and CDR2 is FQGNSA. CDR3 length: 12 amino acids. Trimming removed 5 bases at V and 8 bases at J, with 11 bases between. The investigators amplified TCR beta CDR3 regions from RNA transcripts. The HTBI primer set was used in a first-round RT-PCR of the TCR CDR3. MiXCR was run by TCRdb on the multiplex PCR reads, yielding one entry per CDR3 protein. Among a few hundred thousand distinct CDR3 sequences listed, approximately 15% were seen once.

The V call is TRBV7-2, the J call TRBJ2-3; D not resolved. What was sequenced was blood. The sequence derives from a woman in her twenties or thirties with Graves' hyperthyroidism. This CDR3 is CASSPPLGTQYF. As DNA, the CDR3 is TGTGCCAGCAGCCCCCCCTTGGGTACGCAGTATTTT.